This note documents a single T cell receptor beta chain sequence. Its antigen has not been determined. Per-base qualities were not stored, and no clone one base away is much larger. TCR libraries were generated with the immunoSEQ multiplex PCR assay, using TCR-beta and/or TCR-alpha/delta assays for each sample. The amplified TCR libraries were sequenced using the Illumina high-throughput platform. From the authors' description of their analysis: Clustering and dimensionality reduction were performed using pairwise TCRdist distances among GMM-specific receptors from ex vivo sorted or in vitro expanded T cells. The score assigned to each clinical repertoire was mean NN-distance, meaning the average TCRdist to the nearest 10% of tetramer-positive reference sequences. GEM TCR motif frequency was calculated as the fraction of unique TCRs that matched known GEM sequences by V/J usage and CDR3 length. Active tuberculosis was classified by linear discriminant analysis with leave-one-out cross-validation, implemented in scikit-learn. Imported from immuneACCESS, the table was reduced by TCRdb to in-frame sequences with V and J called. These copies leave out some clones; in studies compared against another copy, an unresolved V gene accounts for under half, and the cause of the remainder is not known. V and J calls and clone size are copied from that table; D and trimming were computed from the DNA. The sample table contains more than 40,000 clones; only one count was recorded for roughly 94% of them. The leading ten clones occupy around 1.9% of the sample.

This sample was taken from a study of T cells in tuberculosis listed by TCRdb under 2018. General notes on the study: The study combined CD1B tetramers and high-throughput TCR immunosequencing to characterize T cells specific for the mycobacterial lipid antigen glucose monomycolate (GMM). With approximately nine people per group, a South African clinical cohort compared IGRA-negative adolescents, IGRA-positive adolescents with latent tuberculosis, and adults with active tuberculosis.

Paper-wide results and their limitations: Compared with IGRA-negative controls, TCR-alpha repertoires from active tuberculosis had smaller mean NN-distances to GMM-specific TCRs, which suggests clonal expansion of these TCRs. With the diverse GMM-specific repertoire as input, a classifier achieved around 87% accuracy (AUROC about 0.93), whereas GEM motif frequencies as input gave 70% accuracy. Shorter CDR3-alpha lengths in active tuberculosis patients partly drove the smaller NN-distances, and the TCR-beta difference was not statistically significant. Clinical samples were selected based on the availability of cryopreserved specimens, with adults included as active tuberculosis cases and adolescents included as controls.

CDR1 LGHNA and CDR2 YSLEER are derived from the germline V gene. The CDR3 runs 20 amino acids, cysteine and phenylalanine included. Only the CDR3 region is kept as DNA, spanning 60 bases read in frame from base 1. Trimming takes 0 bases off V and 2 bases off J; junction bases not matched to a gene: 18. At study entry, a tuberculin skin test and the QuantiFERON-TB GOLD In-Tube IGRA were used to screen adolescents for latent tuberculosis infection. Unsorted cryopreserved PBMC were immunosequenced, covering on average about 96,000 T cells per clinical donor. Eleven high schools in the Worcester region of the Western Cape, South Africa, served as enrollment sites for adolescents aged 12 to 18 years. Roughly 10 adolescents infected with M. tuberculosis and around ten uninfected adolescents were chosen and matched for age and sex. PBMC from adolescents were isolated by density centrifugation from freshly drawn heparinized blood and then cryopreserved.

The receptor was derived from a donor aged 10 to 29 with latent tuberculosis or without tuberculosis infection. Some clones in this sample may be carry-over from other donors' samples. What was sequenced was PBMCs. The sequence links TRBV4-3 to TRBJ2-5; TRBD2 lines up with 7 middle nucleotides. The CDR3 region: CASSQDLLLAEGPKQETQYF. The nucleotide sequence is given as TGCGCCAGCAGCCAAGATCTTCTTCTAGCGGAGGGTCCCAAGCAAGAGACCCAGTACTTC.